These 3 T cell receptor beta chains were all obtained from the same sample, sequenced in a study of T cells in women clearing cervical HPV infection. Produced via immunoSEQ multiplex PCR; TCRdb's table is partial and in-frame only. This table holds around 33,000 clones. The sample comprised blood buffy coat. These receptors originate from a woman between 18 and 70 years old with a cervical HPV16 infection that either progressed to CIN3+ or cleared (not recorded which).

With regard to this clone: The read halts 3 residues ahead of the CDR3 end, with the missing end drawn from the germline J gene. The chain couples TRBV5-1 to TRBJ1-1, with 7 bases that match TRBD1. This CDR3 contains 17 residues. The germline gives CDR1 SGHRS, CDR2 YFSETQ. J was trimmed by 2 bases and V by 2 bases; bases with no gene match: 12. The CDR3 sequence is CASSLVNRQGLNTEAFF. CDR3 bases read: TGCGCCAGCAGCTTAGTCAACCGACAGGGCCTAAACACTGAA.

A word on this clone: The DNA ends 3 residues before the CDR3 does, and the rest of the CDR3 is filled in from the germline J gene. This chain joins TRBV20-1 and TRBJ2-1; 9 nucleotides match TRBD2. V lost 5 bases, J lost 7 bases, and 15 bases stayed unmatched. CDR3 length equals 16 residues. Germline V lookup: CDR1 DFQATT, CDR2 SNEGSKA (reference sequence). The DNA read from the CDR3 is TGCAGTGCTGGGGGGCTGGGTATAGCGGGAGAAAATGAG. It encodes CSAGGLGIAGENE. The full CDR3 protein reads CSAGGLGIAGENEQFF.

With regard to this clone: The read terminates 3 residues ahead of where the CDR3 ends, so the germline J gene completes it. V usage is TRBV6-1 and J usage is TRBJ2-3; D is possibly TRBD1 (6 bases). The V end was cut by 2 bases, the J end by 4 bases, with 19 bases between. Per the germline V gene, CDR1 is MNHNS and CDR2 is SASEGT. This CDR3 is 17 amino acids long. The sequenced CDR3 bases are TGTGCCAGCAGTGAACGGCTGGGGGCTTTTGTAGCAGATACG. This codes for CASSERLGAFVADT. The CDR3, in full, reads CASSERLGAFVADTQYF.